What follows are 27 T cell receptor beta chains derived from one specimen sequenced in a study of PD-1 blockade in classical Hodgkin lymphoma. Every patient was affected by relapse after autologous stem cell transplantation, while exposure to brentuximab vedotin was not uniform. Some clones are missing from TCRdb's copy, which holds only in-frame ones; the method was immunoSEQ multiplex PCR. Of around 66,000 clones in the sample, 71% were seen once. This material consisted of peripheral blood mononuclear cells (PBMCs), taken before the second cycle of nivolumab. The receptors come from a human donor with classical Hodgkin lymphoma.

The CDR3: CASSLFFGNTGELFF. DNA of the CDR3: TGTGCCAGCAGTTTATTTTTCGGAAACACCGGGGAGCTGTTTTTT. The V and J genes are TRBV27 and TRBJ2-2; D is unresolved. The CDR3 sequence is 15 residues long. V was pared by 1 base and J by 2 bases, with 8 bases between. Germline V gene lookup returns CDR1 MNHEY and CDR2 SMNVEV (reference sequence).

The rearrangement joins TRBV18 to TRBJ1-1; 8 bases align to TRBD1. Germline lookup yields CDR1 KGHSH and CDR2 LQKENI. After removal of 4 bases from V and 5 bases from J, the junction contained 6 bases not matched to a gene. The CDR3 covers 14 residues. The DNA of the CDR3 is TGTGCCAGCTCACTGACAGGGGAGGGGACTGAAGCTTTCTTT. Its protein is CASSLTGEGTEAFF.

V and J are TRBV1 and TRBJ2-7; the table gives TRBD2 as D, unverified against the DNA. TRBV1 is designated a pseudogene. This CDR3 is built from 17 residues. The CDR3: CTSSQGACGASSYEQYF. The CDR3 nucleotides are TGCACCAGCAGCCAAGGGGCCTGCGGGGCAAGCTCCTACGAGCAGTACTTC.

The V and J genes are TRBV19 and TRBJ1-2; TRBD1 aligns across 9 bases. Germline V gene sequence: CDR1 LNHDA, CDR2 SQIVND (reference sequence). The V segment lost 7 bases and the J segment 6 bases; nucleotides outside the gene matches: 3. The CDR3 has 12 amino acids. CDR3 protein: CASTGTGNGYTF. DNA of the CDR3: TGTGCCAGTACCGGGACAGGGAATGGCTACACCTTC.

This clone was counted between two and nine times. The rearrangement joins TRBV11-2 to TRBJ1-1; unclear D gene. Between the trimmed V and J ends, which lost 0 bases and 5 bases, there was a span of 7 bases. CDR1 and CDR2 (germline): SGHAT, FQNNGV. The CDR3 sequence is 13 residues long. The CDR3 here is CASSLEGRTEAFF. CDR3 DNA: TGTGCCAGCAGCTTAGAGGGGAGGACTGAAGCTTTCTTT.

This chain joins TRBV28 and TRBJ2-3; D is perhaps TRBD1 (6 bases). V was pared by 3 bases and J by 3 bases, with 10 bases between. Germline V lookup: CDR1 MDHEN, CDR2 SYDVKM. The CDR3 extends over 14 amino acids. This chain's CDR3 is CASSFWTDTDTQYF. The CDR3 DNA sequence: TGTGCCAGCAGTTTTTGGACAGATACAGATACGCAGTATTTT.

V is TRBV2 and J is TRBJ2-3; D gene uncertain. CDR1 and CDR2 (germline): SNHLY, FYNNEI. Deletions cut 3 bases from V and 5 bases from J, with 18 bases between. This CDR3 is built from 16 residues. The CDR3 sequence: CASSDKGNSGRDTQYF. The CDR3 nucleotides read TGTGCCAGCAGTGATAAGGGCAATTCGGGCAGAGATACGCAGTATTTT.

The chain combines TRBV18 with TRBJ1-1; D is possibly TRBD1 (5 bases). The CDR3 spans 13 residues. Germline lookup yields CDR1 KGHSH and CDR2 LQKENI. The V and J ends lost 6 bases and 0 bases respectively, with 8 bases between them. CDR3 sequence: CASSQDMNTEAFF. The CDR3 DNA reads TGTGCCAGCTCGCAGGACATGAACACTGAAGCTTTCTTT. The complete variable domain, with remaining parts taken from reference TRBV18 and TRBJ1-1, reads NAGVMQNPRHLVRRRGQEARLRCSPMKGHSHVYWYRQLPEEGLKFMVYLQKENIIDESGMPKERFSAEFPKEGPSILRIQQVVRGDSAAYFCASSQDMNTEAFFGQGTRLTVV.

The chain links TRBV25-1 to TRBJ1-2; 7 bases match TRBD1. Germline V gene sequence: CDR1 MGHDK, CDR2 SYGVNS. The V segment lost 9 bases and the J segment 7 bases; nucleotides outside the gene matches: 11. The CDR3 is 13 amino acids. CDR3 amino acids: CASGIVGGRGYTF. The DNA for the CDR3 is TGTGCCAGTGGAATCGTAGGGGGCCGTGGCTACACCTTC.

The V gene is TRBV4-1, the J gene TRBJ2-5; D not resolved. Germline V lookup: CDR1 MGHRA, CDR2 YSYEKL. Trimming removed 1 base at V and 1 base at J, with 10 bases between. The CDR3 consists of 15 residues. In DNA, the CDR3 is TGCGCCAGCAGCCAAGGGGGATCGTCCCAAGAGACCCAGTACTTC. It translates to CASSQGGSSQETQYF.

The chain recombines TRBV30 with TRBJ2-2; unclear D gene. V was clipped by 2 bases and J by 6 bases, with 4 bases between them. The CDR3 runs to 11 residues. Germline V lookup: CDR1 GTSNPN, CDR2 SVGIG (reference sequence). DNA of the CDR3: TGTGCCTGGAGTACTTCCGGGGAGCTGTTTTTT. Protein sequence: CAWSTSGELFF.

CDR3: CSALDSQSSYEQYF. The CDR3 DNA is TGCAGCGCATTGGACAGCCAGAGCTCCTACGAGCAGTACTTC. J is TRBJ2-7 and V is TRBV29-1; TRBD1 is a possible D gene (6 bases). Germline lookup yields CDR1 SQVTM and CDR2 ANQGSEA. The CDR3 is 14 amino acids. Trimming took 7 bases from V and 0 from J, leaving 16 bases between them.

This clone came up a few times. The V call is TRBV19, the J call TRBJ1-1; 10 positions match TRBD1. V lost 10 bases, J lost 5 bases, and 7 bases stayed unmatched. Germline-derived CDR1 and CDR2 are LNHDA and SQIVND (reference sequence). CDR3 length equals 13 residues. The CDR3 protein is CAIGTGVRTEAFF. DNA of the CDR3: TGTGCCATTGGGACAGGGGTGAGAACTGAAGCTTTCTTT.

The chain is built from TRBV9 and TRBJ1-3; TRBD1 aligns across 9 bases. CDR1 SGDLS and CDR2 YYNGEE come from the germline V gene. The CDR3 loop spans 16 amino acids. Losses at the gene ends were 3 bases for V and 0 bases for J; bases not matched to a gene: 4. The CDR3 DNA follows: TGTGCCAGCAGCGCTAGGGACAGGGTCTCTGGAAACACCATATATTTT. Translating it yields CASSARDRVSGNTIYF. The full variable domain, with the rest looked up from reference TRBV9 and TRBJ1-3, is DSGVTQTPKHLITATGQRVTLRCSPRSGDLSVYWYQQSLDQGLQFLIQYYNGEERAKGNILERFSAQQFPDLHSELNLSSLELGDSALYFCASSARDRVSGNTIYFGEGSWLTVV.

This chain links TRBV11-2 with TRBJ2-2; possible D gene TRBD2, 5 bases. V lost 5 bases to trimming and J lost 0 bases, with 16 bases between them. The CDR3 length is 17 residues. Germline CDR1 reads SGHAT; CDR2 reads FQNNGV. In nucleotides, the CDR3 is TGTGCCAGCAGCGCAACGGGATTCGCGCCGAACACCGGGGAGCTGTTTTTT. Its protein product is CASSATGFAPNTGELFF.

The chain couples TRBV19 to TRBJ1-2, with 9 positions matching TRBD1. V shed 6 bases and J 5 bases; nucleotides not matched to a gene: 7. This CDR3 contains 14 residues. CDR1 LNHDA and CDR2 SQIVND come from the germline V gene (reference sequence). The CDR3 DNA follows: TGTGCCAGTAGCGGATTGGGACAGGGTTATGGCTACACCTTC. It encodes CASSGLGQGYGYTF.

The rearrangement links TRBV30 to TRBJ2-7; no firm D call. With 5 bases removed from V and 1 base from J, the gap between germline ends came to 12 bases. Germline CDR1 and CDR2: GTSNPN and SVGIG (reference sequence). The CDR3 contains 13 residues. CDR3 in amino acids: CAWVGYTSYEQYF. The CDR3 bases are TGTGCCTGGGTGGGGTACACATCCTACGAGCAGTACTTC.

This chain uses TRBV7-9 with TRBJ1-1; no clear D. Trimming took off 5 bases at V and 2 bases at J, with 6 bases between the two ends. The V gene's germline CDR1 is SEHNR and CDR2 FQNEAQ (reference sequence). This CDR3 comprises 12 residues. The CDR3 loop reads CASSDPNTEAFF. CDR3 bases: TGTGCCAGCAGCGACCCTAACACTGAAGCTTTCTTT.

In its sample, this clone was seen once. The V call is TRBV10-3, the J call TRBJ1-1; tentatively, D is TRBD1 (5 bases). The V end was cut by 3 bases, the J end by 2 bases, with 10 bases between. CDR1 and CDR2 from the germline V gene are ENHRY and SYGVKD. The CDR3 length is 14 residues. The CDR3 bases are TGTGCCATCAGTGACCGGAGGGGCAACACTGAAGCTTTCTTT. Translated, it gives CAISDRRGNTEAFF.

The chain uses TRBV5-6 and TRBJ2-5; 9 bases fit TRBD2. The CDR3 totals 15 residues. Germline-derived CDR1 and CDR2 are SGHDT and YYEEEE. V lost 5 bases, J lost 2 bases, and 7 bases stayed unmatched. The CDR3 sequence is CASREVAGAQETQYF. Written as DNA, the CDR3 is TGTGCCAGCAGAGAAGTAGCGGGGGCTCAAGAGACCCAGTACTTC.

In this sample, this clone turned up many times. The chain uses TRBV6-1 and TRBJ2-3, with 10 positions matching TRBD2. The CDR3 covers 16 residues. The germline CDR1 and CDR2 sequences are MNHNS and SASEGT. Trimming cost V 2 bases and J 5 bases; bases outside gene matches: 7. The CDR3: CASSERSGGARDTQYF. CDR3 sequence (DNA): TGTGCCAGCAGTGAAAGGAGCGGGGGGGCGAGAGATACGCAGTATTTT.

The V gene is TRBV7-9, the J gene TRBJ1-1; D is perhaps TRBD1 (5 bases). Germline V gene lookup returns CDR1 SEHNR and CDR2 FQNEAQ (reference sequence). V lost 3 bases to trimming and J lost 0 bases, with 14 bases between them. This CDR3 is 16 amino acids long. As DNA, the CDR3 is TGTGCCAGCAGCTTTCTGGACACCAGCATGAACACTGAAGCTTTCTTT. Protein sequence: CASSFLDTSMNTEAFF.

The CDR3 reads CASSLVGELFF. For the CDR3, the DNA is TGTGCCAGCAGTTTAGTCGGGGAGCTGTTTTTT. This rearrangement joins TRBV28 to TRBJ2-2; D gene uncertain. V was pared by 2 bases and J by 7 bases, with 2 bases between. Per germline, CDR1 MDHEN and CDR2 SYDVKM. The CDR3 contains 11 residues.

This sequence joins TRBV2 and TRBJ2-3, with a possible D match to TRBD2 (5 bases). The CDR3 spans 14 residues. The ends were cut back, 6 bases at V and 6 bases at J, with 16 bases in the middle. The germline V gene has CDR1 SNHLY and CDR2 FYNNEI. Here the CDR3 DNA reads TGTGCCAGCAGGAAATCGGTCACGGGGGATACGCAGTATTTT. Protein sequence: CASRKSVTGDTQYF.

The chain employs TRBV6-6 and TRBJ2-2, with D perhaps TRBD1 (5 bases). The CDR3 sequence is 13 residues long. Germline values: CDR1 MNHNY, CDR2 SVGAGI (reference sequence). Between the trimmed V and J ends, which lost 6 bases and 5 bases, there was a span of 10 bases. The CDR3 sequence: CASRVQGTGELFF. Here the CDR3 DNA reads TGTGCCAGCAGAGTTCAGGGAACCGGGGAGCTGTTTTTT.

This rearrangement joins TRBV5-1 to TRBJ1-6; possible D gene TRBD1, 5 bases. The CDR3 consists of 16 residues. Germline values: CDR1 SGHRS, CDR2 YFSETQ. Trimming took off 3 bases at V and 5 bases at J, with 15 bases between the two ends. CDR3 DNA: TGCGCCAGCAGCTACTTGGGAGGGGATAATAATTCACCCCTCCACTTT. Translation: CASSYLGGDNNSPLHF.

This clone has just a few counts. This chain uses TRBV7-9 with TRBJ1-1, with no clear D. Looked up from germline, CDR1 is SEHNR and CDR2 is FQNEAQ (reference sequence). This CDR3 has 16 residues. V was trimmed by 7 bases and J by 8 bases, leaving 26 bases between them. This CDR3 is CASTWSEGYLVGEAFF. The CDR3 coding sequence is TGTGCCAGCACCTGGAGTGAGGGATACCTCGTTGGGGAAGCTTTCTTT.